Each of the 25 T cell receptor beta chains below was sequenced from the same sample in a study of OX40 agonist ivuxolimab in advanced cancers. Sequencing used immunoSEQ multiplex PCR; TCRdb keeps in-frame clones, though not all of them. The table shows about 43,000 clones, with around 88% occurring only once. The sequenced sample was CD4+ or CD8+ T cells sorted from blood, obtained in a trial of the OX40 agonist ivuxolimab. These receptors all stem from an adult with an advanced solid tumor such as melanoma, head and neck, liver or kidney cancer.

In DNA form, the CDR3 reads TGTGCTAGTGGTACGCAGACAGGGGGCGTCTACGAGCAGTACTTC. It specifies CASGTQTGGVYEQYF. The chain carries TRBV12-5 and TRBJ2-7; 10 bases agree with TRBD1. The V and J ends lost 5 bases and 3 bases, in that order; junction bases with no gene match: 7. This CDR3 is 15 amino acids long. CDR1 and CDR2 (germline): LGHNT, FRNRAP.

The chain combines TRBV27 with TRBJ1-2; D not certain. This CDR3 region has 13 residues. Germline CDR1 reads MNHEY; CDR2 reads SMNVEV (reference sequence). The V end was cut by 2 bases, the J end by 1 base, with 5 bases between. The CDR3 here is CASSLADNYGYTF. DNA for the CDR3: TGTGCCAGCAGTTTAGCAGATAACTATGGCTACACCTTC.

This clone has just one count. This chain joins TRBV18 and TRBJ1-3; D not certain. The CDR3 has 16 amino acids. Trimming took 2 bases from V and 0 from J, leaving 11 bases between them. The germline V gene has CDR1 KGHSH and CDR2 LQKENI. CDR3 region: CASSPNDRSSGNTIYF. In nucleotides, the CDR3 is TGTGCCAGCTCACCAAATGATCGGAGCTCTGGAAACACCATATATTTT.

This chain connects TRBV18 to TRBJ1-1; possible D gene TRBD1, 5 bases. In germline, CDR1 is KGHSH, CDR2 LQKENI. The germline V and J ends were trimmed by 1 base and 1 base, with 13 bases remaining between them. There are 16 residues in the CDR3. CDR3 sequence: CASSPRGRGSNTEAFF. CDR3 sequence (DNA): TGTGCCAGCTCACCACGAGGTCGGGGGTCGAACACTGAAGCTTTCTTT.

The V and J genes are TRBV5-6 and TRBJ2-7; D possibly corresponds to TRBD1 (5 bases). V gave up 3 bases and J gave up 2 bases, with 15 bases separating them. Germline CDR1 and CDR2: SGHDT and YYEEEE. The CDR3 spans 15 residues. CDR3: CASSSSGVRAYEQYF. The CDR3 DNA follows: TGTGCCAGCAGCTCGTCTGGGGTCAGGGCCTACGAGCAGTACTTC.

The rearrangement joins TRBV10-3 to TRBJ2-1; the D is unclear. CDR3 length: 11 residues. V dropped 1 base and J dropped 8 bases, with 3 bases sitting between them. CDR1 is ENHRY, CDR2 SYGVKD, per germline. Written as DNA, the CDR3 is TGTGCCATCAGTGAGTTGGATGAGCAGTTCTTC. Protein product: CAISELDEQFF.

This clone was seen a handful of times. This chain connects TRBV7-2 to TRBJ2-1, with D unresolved. This CDR3 contains 15 residues. Germline V gives CDR1 SGHTA, CDR2 FQGNSA. Trimming took 1 base from V and 0 from J, leaving 7 bases between them. The CDR3: CASSLGGYSYNEQFF. Here the CDR3 DNA reads TGTGCCAGCAGCTTAGGTGGATACTCCTACAATGAGCAGTTCTTC.

The chain is built from TRBV6-6 and TRBJ1-6, with unresolved D. With 10 bases removed from V and 1 base from J, the gap between germline ends came to 14 bases. The germline V gene encodes CDR1 MNHNY and CDR2 SVGAGI (reference sequence). The CDR3 is 15 amino acids. CDR3 bases: TGTGCCACCAAGGACGTTCAGTCCTATAATTCACCCCTCCACTTT. Its protein product is CATKDVQSYNSPLHF.

The table lists this clone with a count of one. The chain recombines TRBV6-1 with TRBJ2-3, with TRBD1 matching over 7 bases. The CDR3 consists of 15 residues. Germline V gives CDR1 MNHNS, CDR2 SASEGT. V dropped 4 bases and J dropped 3; count of bases not matched to a gene: 7. The CDR3 sequence is CASSGQWTGTDTQYF. The DNA for the CDR3 is TGTGCCAGCAGTGGGCAGTGGACAGGAACAGATACGCAGTATTTT.

The chain combines TRBV19 with TRBJ2-2; maybe TRBD1 (6 bases). From germline, CDR1 is LNHDA and CDR2 SQIVND (reference sequence). The length of the CDR3 is 15 residues. V was shortened by 5 bases and J by 2 bases, with 12 bases between the two germline ends. CDR3: CASSLSTGNTGELFF. CDR3 in DNA: TGTGCCAGTAGTTTGTCGACAGGTAACACCGGGGAGCTGTTTTTT.

The chain employs TRBV19 and TRBJ1-6, with 7 bases lining up with TRBD1. After removal of 5 bases from V and 13 bases from J, the junction contained 8 bases not matched to a gene. The CDR3 extends over 13 amino acids. The V gene's germline CDR1 is LNHDA and CDR2 SQIVND (reference sequence). CDR3 sequence: CASSSTDRAPLHF. CDR3 DNA: TGTGCCAGTAGTTCGACTGACAGGGCGCCCCTCCACTTT.

V usage is TRBV6-6 and J usage is TRBJ2-2; 8 bases agree with TRBD2. Looked up from germline, CDR1 is MNHNY and CDR2 is SVGAGI (reference sequence). Unmatched junction bases numbered 8, after V lost 6 bases and J lost 5 bases. The CDR3 runs 15 residues. Here the CDR3 DNA reads TGTGCCAGCAGCTCGACTAGCGTGGTAACCGGGGAGCTGTTTTTT. Translated, it gives CASSSTSVVTGELFF.

DNA of the CDR3: TGTGCCAGCAGCGGGCGGGGACAGCCGCTGCCTAAAGCGACTAATGAAAAACTGTTTTTT. Amino acid sequence: CASSGRGQPLPKATNEKLFF. The gene calls are TRBV21-1 and TRBJ1-4; the table's TRBD1 call for D was not verified on the DNA. TRBV21-1 is designated a pseudogene. CDR3 length equals 20 residues.

V is TRBV6-5 and J is TRBJ2-2, with D tentatively TRBD1 (5 bases). The germline V gene has CDR1 MNHEY and CDR2 SVGAGI. The CDR3 covers 15 residues. The V end was cut by 6 bases, the J end by 3 bases, with 14 bases between. The CDR3, as DNA: TGTGCCAGCAGAAGGAGACCCAGGGACACCGGGGAGCTGTTTTTT. It encodes CASRRRPRDTGELFF.

The chain has TRBV9 and TRBJ2-5, with 9 bases lining up with TRBD1. Per germline, CDR1 SGDLS and CDR2 YYNGEE. Germline trimming cut 0 bases from V and 5 bases from J; bases unmatched to any gene: 8. The CDR3 totals 16 residues. As DNA, the CDR3 is TGTGCCAGCAGCGTAGGGACAGGGGCTCGGGGGGAGACCCAGTACTTC. It specifies CASSVGTGARGETQYF.

The chain has TRBV18 and TRBJ2-4; no clear D gene. V was pared by 2 bases and J by 5 bases, with 7 bases between. CDR3 length equals 13 residues. Germline V gene lookup returns CDR1 KGHSH and CDR2 LQKENI. The CDR3 region is CASSPGQQNIQYF. The CDR3 DNA reads TGTGCCAGCTCACCAGGTCAGCAAAACATTCAGTACTTC.

There are a few counts of this clone. V usage is TRBV28 and J usage is TRBJ2-7, with D perhaps matching TRBD1 (6 bases). Trimming took 5 bases from V and 2 from J, leaving 13 bases between them. The CDR3 loop spans 14 amino acids. Germline CDR1 reads MDHEN; CDR2 reads SYDVKM. This CDR3 reads CASSLGQPAYEQYF. The CDR3 region has the DNA TGTGCCAGCAGTCTGGGACAACCCGCCTACGAGCAGTACTTC.

This chain connects TRBV18 to TRBJ2-3; TRBD2 aligns across 11 bases. The CDR3 runs 16 residues. The junction had 5 bases not matched to a gene; V was cut back by 2 bases and J by 4 bases. CDR1 KGHSH and CDR2 LQKENI come from the germline V gene. The CDR3 spells CASSPGSGRAADTQYF. Here the CDR3 DNA reads TGTGCCAGCTCACCAGGTAGCGGGAGGGCAGCAGATACGCAGTATTTT.

This chain joins TRBV7-8 and TRBJ2-5; D might be TRBD2 (5 bases). The CDR3 length is 13 residues. Trimming took off 2 bases at V and 6 bases at J, with 10 bases between the two ends. Looked up from germline, CDR1 is SGHVS and CDR2 is FQNEAQ. The CDR3 nucleotides read TGTGCCAGCAGCTTAAACTCGGGAAAGACCCAGTACTTC. Residues: CASSLNSGKTQYF.

The chain joins TRBV25-1 to TRBJ2-3; tentatively, D is TRBD1 (5 bases). The CDR3 runs 14 residues. CDR1 and CDR2 (germline): MGHDK, SYGVNS. V was clipped by 2 bases and J by 1 base, with 7 bases between them. The CDR3 coding sequence is TGTGCCAGCAGTGAAGGACACCGCACAGATACGCAGTATTTT. Translating gives CASSEGHRTDTQYF.

This chain links TRBV10-3 with TRBJ2-4; 9 bases map to TRBD1. The germline CDR1 and CDR2 sequences are ENHRY and SYGVKD. After removal of 8 bases from V and 11 bases from J, the junction contained 10 bases not matched to a gene. The CDR3 sequence is 13 residues long. The CDR3 DNA sequence: TGTGCCATCTCCCCGGGACAGGGTGATCTTCAGTACTTC. Translated: CAISPGQGDLQYF.

This chain uses TRBV5-8 with TRBJ2-7; unclear D gene. Germline V gives CDR1 SGHTS, CDR2 YDEGEE. The V and J ends lost 0 bases and 0 bases respectively, with 13 bases between them. This CDR3 has 16 amino acids. Here the CDR3 reads CASSLGSASLSYEQYF. CDR3 nucleotides: TGTGCCAGCAGCTTGGGGTCGGCAAGCCTCTCCTACGAGCAGTACTTC.

The V call is TRBV11-2, the J call TRBJ2-2, with 10 nucleotides matching TRBD2. The V gene's germline CDR1 is SGHAT and CDR2 FQNNGV. Trimming removed 5 bases from V and 1 base from J; junction bases left unmatched: 4. The CDR3 spans 16 residues. The CDR3 coding sequence is TGTGCCAGCAGCCGCAGACTAGCGGGGAACACCGGGGAGCTGTTTTTT. It codes for CASSRRLAGNTGELFF. Based on the CDR3 plus reference TRBV11-2 and TRBJ2-2, the full variable domain is EAGVAQSPRYKIIEKRQSVAFWCNPISGHATLYWYQQILGQGPKLLIQFQNNGVVDDSQLPKDRFSAERLKGVDSTLKIQPAKLEDSAVYLCASSRRLAGNTGELFFGEGSRLTVL.

This chain links TRBV9 with TRBJ2-3; D uncertain. Germline assignment: CDR1 SGDLS and CDR2 YYNGEE. The CDR3 spans 15 residues. Trimming removed 4 bases at V and 4 bases at J, with 16 bases between. CDR3 amino acids: CASSLNPADSDTQYF. CDR3 nucleotides: TGTGCCAGCAGCTTGAACCCCGCCGACTCAGATACGCAGTATTTT.

The chain recombines TRBV18 with TRBJ2-5, with a weak D call TRBD1 (6 bases). Germline CDR1 KGHSH, CDR2 LQKENI. The ends were cut back, 2 bases at V and 5 bases at J, with 9 bases in the middle. This CDR3 region has 13 residues. The CDR3 nucleotides are TGTGCCAGCTCACCAGGGACAAAGGAGACCCAGTACTTC. It is translated as CASSPGTKETQYF.